Presented here are 9 T cell receptor beta chains from one specimen sequenced in a study of T cells in Graves' hyperthyroidism and ophthalmopathy. Amplification targeted TCR beta CDR3 regions from RNA transcripts. HTBI primers were the set used in a first-round RT-PCR of the TCR CDR3. TCRdb reprocessed the multiplex PCR reads with MiXCR, giving one entry per CDR3 protein. The table has just over 550,000 distinct CDR3 sequences, 46% seen once. The sample consisted of peripheral blood or thyroid tissue (not recorded which). Receptors were obtained from a woman aged 18-29 years with Graves' hyperthyroidism.

The table lists this clonotype with many counts. The chain has TRBV7-9 and TRBJ1-1; D is unclear. Germline CDR1 and CDR2: SEHNR and FQNEAQ (reference sequence). The CDR3 is 12 residues long. Between the trimmed V and J ends, which lost 7 bases and 7 bases, there was a span of 13 bases. CDR3 DNA: TGTGCCAGCACCTTCGGTAGTGGTGAAGCTTTCTTT. Translating gives CASTFGSGEAFF.

This CDR3 reads CATQAAGGYEQYF. CDR3 sequence (DNA): TGTGCCACCCAGGCAGCGGGAGGGTACGAGCAGTACTTC. The rearrangement joins TRBV24-1 to TRBJ2-7; 10 nucleotides align to TRBD2. This CDR3 is 13 amino acids long. Germline CDR1 KGHDR, CDR2 SFDVKD. J lost 4 bases, V lost 9 bases, and 5 bases had no gene match.

The V gene is TRBV24-1, the J gene TRBJ1-5; 9 bases align to TRBD1. The J segment lost 5 bases and the V segment lost 4 bases, leaving 8 bases of the junction unmatched. This CDR3 is 16 amino acids long. CDR1 is KGHDR and CDR2 is SFDVKD in the germline V gene. Here the CDR3 reads CATSDSGTGKDQPQHF. Here the CDR3 DNA reads TGTGCCACCAGTGACTCCGGGACAGGGAAAGATCAGCCCCAGCATTTT.

The genes are TRBV5-1 and TRBJ2-7; D uncertain. Trimming cost V 4 bases and J 2 bases, with 16 bases left between them. The CDR3 totals 15 residues. Germline values: CDR1 SGHRS, CDR2 YFSETQ. CDR3 in DNA: TGCGCCAGCAGCGCCTTCACAGCTTCAACCTACGAGCAGTACTTC. This gives the protein CASSAFTASTYEQYF.

As regards this clonotype: A much larger clone differs by one base, so this may be a read error. The genes are TRBV7-2 and TRBJ2-5; 7 positions agree with TRBD1. This CDR3 is built from 14 residues. Germline V CDR1 and CDR2: SGHTA, FQGNSA. J was trimmed by 4 bases and V by 5 bases; bases with no gene match: 7. CDR3 region: CASSLTGSRETQYF. The CDR3 DNA is TGTGCCAGCAGCCTGACAGGGTCCAGAGAGACCCAGTACTTC.

In its sample, this clonotype was seen a few times. This chain uses TRBV2 with TRBJ1-6; no clear D gene. V lost 5 bases, J lost 7 bases, and 21 bases lay in between. The CDR3 has 17 residues. Germline values: CDR1 SNHLY, CDR2 FYNNEI. CDR3 DNA: TGTGCCAGCAGTCGAAGACGCGGGCCTCAAGGGAATTCACCCCTCCACTTT. Translation gives CASSRRRGPQGNSPLHF.

This clonotype has only a few counts. The V and J genes are TRBV7-3 and TRBJ1-5, with D possibly matching TRBD1 (6 bases). V lost 3 bases, J lost 8 bases, and 11 bases lay in between. Germline loops: CDR1 SGHTA, CDR2 FQGTGA. The CDR3 totals 13 residues. The CDR3 nucleotides are TGTGCCAGCAGCTTCCAACCAGGGGAGCCCCAGCATTTT. It encodes CASSFQPGEPQHF. The full variable domain, completed using reference TRBV7-3 and TRBJ1-5, is GAGVSQTPSNKVTEKGKYVELRCDPISGHTALYWYRQSLGQGPEFLIYFQGTGAADDSGLPNDRFFAVRPEGSVSTLKIQRTERGDSAVYLCASSFQPGEPQHFGDGTRLSIL.

The chain is built from TRBV15 and TRBJ2-1, with TRBD2 matching over 8 bases. The length of the CDR3 is 16 residues. Looked up from germline, CDR1 is LNHNV and CDR2 is YYDKDF (reference sequence). The junction had 6 bases not matched to a gene; V was cut back by 1 base and J by 4 bases. CDR3 amino acids: CATSRAGRERYNEQFF. The CDR3 coding sequence is TGTGCCACCAGCAGAGCCGGGAGGGAGAGGTACAATGAGCAGTTCTTC. Using reference TRBV15 and TRBJ2-1 for the parts outside the CDR3, the full variable domain is DAMVIQNPRYQVTQFGKPVTLSCSQTLNHNVMYWYQQKSSQAPKLLFHYYDKDFNNEADTPDNFQSRRPNTSFCFLDIRSPGLGDTAMYLCATSRAGRERYNEQFFGPGTRLTVL.

CDR3 loop: CSARPLAGDYEQYF. The CDR3 nucleotides are TGCAGTGCTAGACCCCTGGCAGGGGACTACGAGCAGTACTTC. The chain uses TRBV20-1 and TRBJ2-7, with D tentatively TRBD1 (6 bases). The CDR3 spans 14 residues. Germline loops: CDR1 DFQATT, CDR2 SNEGSKA (reference sequence). Trimming shortened V by 2 bases and J by 3 bases, and 14 bases separated the two germline ends.